One and the same sample provided the 30 T cell receptor beta chains below, sequenced in a study of blood T cell repertoires in COVID-19 (TCRdb year 2020). Libraries were constructed by the immunoSEQ multiplex PCR assay. TCRdb holds this immuneACCESS table with in-frame rearrangements only. Some clones are missing; in checked studies, unresolved V genes explain under half, and the rest has no known cause. This sample is represented by fewer than 350,000 clones; 89% of them were singletons. The biggest ten clones account for roughly 5.3% of the sample. The sample was PBMCs or T cells enriched from blood (not recorded which). Receptors were obtained from a man in his 60s who had recovered from COVID-19.

The chain is built from TRBV11-2 and TRBJ1-3; 10 bases match TRBD1. Germline CDR1 and CDR2: SGHAT and FQNNGV. The ends lost 4 bases at V and 3 bases at J; junction bases unmatched: 9. This CDR3 has 17 amino acids. Written as DNA, the CDR3 is TGTGCCAGCAGCTCCGGACAGGGGGTAGTAAGTGGAAACACCATATATTTT. It specifies CASSSGQGVVSGNTIYF. Full variable domain (remainder filled in from reference TRBV11-2 and TRBJ1-3): EAGVAQSPRYKIIEKRQSVAFWCNPISGHATLYWYQQILGQGPKLLIQFQNNGVVDDSQLPKDRFSAERLKGVDSTLKIQPAKLEDSAVYLCASSSGQGVVSGNTIYFGEGSWLTVV.

The chain links TRBV24-1 to TRBJ2-1; the D gene is possibly TRBD2 (6 bases). The CDR3 is 16 residues long. Germline CDR1 reads KGHDR; CDR2 reads SFDVKD. Trimming took off 4 bases at V and 5 bases at J, with 17 bases between the two ends. The CDR3 DNA is TGTGCCACCAGTGACTCCCTGGGGGGAGAAAACAATGAGCAGTTCTTC. It encodes CATSDSLGGENNEQFF.

The V gene is TRBV24-1, the J gene TRBJ2-7; 7 bases fit TRBD2. V lost 1 base to trimming and J lost 0 bases; unmatched junction nucleotides: 26. The CDR3 length is 23 residues. Germline-derived CDR1 and CDR2 are KGHDR and SFDVKD. The CDR3 DNA reads TGTGCCACCAGTGATTTCGGCACCCCTGTCTGCTCCGAACTAGCGAAAAGCTCCTACGAGCAGTACTTC. As protein: CATSDFGTPVCSELAKSSYEQYF.

V is TRBV28 and J is TRBJ1-2; TRBD1 is a possible D gene (5 bases). With 4 bases removed from V and 1 base from J, the gap between germline ends came to 7 bases. In germline, CDR1 is MDHEN, CDR2 SYDVKM. The CDR3 has 13 amino acids. CDR3 protein: CASSSDSNYGYTF. In nucleotides, the CDR3 is TGTGCCAGCAGTTCCGACAGTAACTATGGCTACACCTTC.

The rearrangement uses TRBV11-2 and TRBJ1-6; 10 nucleotides agree with TRBD1. Germline loops: CDR1 SGHAT, CDR2 FQNNGV. J lost 7 bases, V lost 5 bases, and 5 bases had no gene match. This CDR3 has 15 residues. Here the CDR3 reads CASSTLGQGNSPLHF. CDR3 bases: TGTGCCAGCAGCACCTTGGGACAGGGGAATTCACCCCTCCACTTT.

V is TRBV7-3 and J is TRBJ2-1; 8 nucleotides match TRBD2. This CDR3 is built from 12 residues. Germline V gives CDR1 SGHTA, CDR2 FQGTGA. The V gene end was trimmed by 4 bases and the J gene end by 11 bases; junction bases not matched to a gene: 4. CDR3 protein: CASSSYSGKQFF. The CDR3 DNA reads TGTGCCAGCAGCTCTTATAGCGGGAAGCAGTTCTTC.

The V gene is TRBV11-2, the J gene TRBJ1-3, with D hard to call. Germline V gene lookup returns CDR1 SGHAT and CDR2 FQNNGV. The V and J ends lost 5 bases and 4 bases respectively, with 18 bases between them. There are 16 residues in the CDR3. DNA for the CDR3: TGTGCCAGCAGCGGACTGTCGGCCCCGGTAGGAAACACCATATATTTT. Protein sequence: CASSGLSAPVGNTIYF.

Here the CDR3 reads CAISRQGAGTLYEQYF. The CDR3 DNA is TGTGCCATCAGCCGACAGGGGGCAGGAACCCTCTACGAGCAGTACTTC. The chain couples TRBV10-3 to TRBJ2-7, with 10 bases matching TRBD1. This CDR3 has 16 amino acids. Unmatched junction bases numbered 11, after V lost 6 bases and J lost 3 bases. Germline CDR1 and CDR2: ENHRY and SYGVKD.

As DNA, the CDR3 is TGTGCCAGCAGTGGACTAGCGGGAGGCTTCGCGGAGCTGTTTTTT. Encoded protein: CASSGLAGGFAELFF. The genes are TRBV28 and TRBJ2-2; 14 bases agree with TRBD2. The CDR3 consists of 15 residues. With 5 bases clipped from V and 10 bases from J, the junction kept 6 bases outside the gene matches. Looked up from germline, CDR1 is MDHEN and CDR2 is SYDVKM.

The CDR3 protein is CASSQGQVVFYEQYF. The CDR3 bases are TGTGCCAGCAGTCAAGGACAGGTTGTTTTTTACGAGCAGTACTTC. The chain employs TRBV7-9 and TRBJ2-7; TRBD1 agrees at 7 bases. CDR1 SEHNR and CDR2 FQNEAQ come from the germline V gene (reference sequence). The CDR3 sequence is 15 residues long. V lost 6 bases, J lost 4 bases, and 12 bases stayed unmatched.

This clone was seen once. The rearrangement joins TRBV5-1 to TRBJ2-5; 9 nucleotides line up with TRBD2. V was pared by 0 bases and J by 4 bases, with 7 bases of the junction left unmatched. Germline CDR1 reads SGHRS; CDR2 reads YFSETQ. The length of the CDR3 is 16 residues. The CDR3 reads CASSLVWASGTETQYF. CDR3 nucleotides: TGCGCCAGCAGCTTGGTATGGGCTAGCGGGACAGAGACCCAGTACTTC.

The J gene is TRBJ1-2, the V gene TRBV6-2 or TRBV6-3, with D possibly matching TRBD1 (5 bases). Trimming left V 2 bases short and J 1 base short, with 17 bases between. There are 17 residues in the CDR3. Germline V gene data show CDR1 as MNHEY and CDR2 as SVGEGT. CDR3 nucleotide sequence: TGTGCCAGCAGTTACCACGCGGGACGAGGAGATAACTATGGCTACACCTTC. It is translated as CASSYHAGRGDNYGYTF.

The J gene is TRBJ1-1, the V gene TRBV2; D gene uncertain. V shed 0 bases and J shed 1 base, with 6 bases lying between them. The germline gives CDR1 SNHLY, CDR2 FYNNEI. The CDR3 loop spans 14 amino acids. The CDR3 region is CASSEARTNTEAFF. CDR3 nucleotides: TGTGCCAGCAGTGAAGCGCGAACGAACACTGAAGCTTTCTTT.

The chain links TRBV28 to TRBJ2-7; a weak D match, TRBD1 (6 bases). This CDR3 has 16 residues. V shed 5 bases and J shed 2 bases, with 19 bases lying between them. CDR1 is MDHEN, CDR2 SYDVKM, per germline. The CDR3 nucleotides are TGTGCCAGCAGTACCCCCGGGCCAGGGGTCCCCTACGAGCAGTACTTC. Its translation: CASSTPGPGVPYEQYF.

The rearrangement uses TRBV9 and TRBJ2-1; TRBD2 aligns across 11 bases. This CDR3 is 18 amino acids long. The germline V gene has CDR1 SGDLS and CDR2 YYNGEE. With V trimmed by 4 bases and J by 5 bases, 14 bases remained unmatched. CDR3: CASSRRLAGNVVDNEQFF. The DNA for the CDR3 is TGTGCCAGCAGCAGACGACTAGCGGGAAACGTCGTAGACAATGAGCAGTTCTTC.

The chain couples TRBV7-3 to TRBJ1-2, with TRBD1 identical over 11 bases. J gave up 6 bases and V 5 bases, and 8 bases lay outside the gene matches. This CDR3 comprises 15 residues. Germline CDR1 is SGHTA and CDR2 is FQGTGA. For the CDR3, the DNA is TGTGCCAGCAGCACCATAGGGACAGGGGGTAATGGCTACACCTTC. This encodes CASSTIGTGGNGYTF.

The genes are TRBV18 and TRBJ2-1; a weak D match, TRBD1 (5 bases). The CDR3 sequence is 14 residues long. The V gene's germline CDR1 is KGHSH and CDR2 LQKENI. V lost 1 base, J lost 6 bases, and 10 bases lay in between. The CDR3 here is CASSPQTGVNEQFF. The CDR3 coding sequence is TGTGCCAGCTCACCACAAACAGGTGTCAATGAGCAGTTCTTC.

The chain carries TRBV19 and TRBJ1-2, with 8 bases lining up with TRBD1. The CDR3 has 14 residues. Germline lookup yields CDR1 LNHDA and CDR2 SQIVND (reference sequence). J gave up 7 bases and V 5 bases, and 9 bases lay outside the gene matches. CDR3 region: CASSGQGRFGGYTF. CDR3 coding DNA: TGTGCCAGTAGTGGACAGGGACGATTCGGTGGCTACACCTTC.

This clone is a singleton in its sample. The rearrangement links TRBV5-1 to TRBJ2-2, with D perhaps TRBD1 (5 bases). Germline V lookup: CDR1 SGHRS, CDR2 YFSETQ. The CDR3 runs 13 residues. Trimming shortened V by 4 bases and J by 8 bases, and 12 bases separated the two germline ends. CDR3 DNA: TGCGCCAGCAGCCCCAACAGGCCGGGGGAGCTGTTTTTT. Its translation: CASSPNRPGELFF.

The gene calls are TRBV10-2 and TRBJ1-4, with TRBD1 matching over 8 bases. V lost 7 bases, J lost 8 bases, and 9 bases stayed unmatched. This CDR3 has 14 residues. Germline CDR1 reads WSHSY; CDR2 reads SAAADI. CDR3 sequence: CASKRDRLGEKLFF. CDR3 bases: TGCGCCAGCAAACGGGACAGGTTGGGGGAAAAACTGTTTTTT.

The CDR3 sequence is CAITKQGLSTDTQYF. The CDR3 nucleotides are TGTGCCATCACCAAACAGGGGTTGAGCACAGATACGCAGTATTTT. This chain links TRBV10-3 with TRBJ2-3; TRBD1 matches at 7 bases. With 7 bases clipped from V and 0 bases from J, the junction kept 7 bases outside the gene matches. Germline values: CDR1 ENHRY, CDR2 SYGVKD. The CDR3 loop spans 15 amino acids.

This chain connects TRBV18 to TRBJ2-1; 11 nucleotides align to TRBD2. The junction had 9 bases not matched to a gene; V was cut back by 4 bases and J by 10 bases. CDR1 and CDR2 (germline): KGHSH, LQKENI. The CDR3 has 15 amino acids. DNA of the CDR3: TGTGCCAGCTCACTGACTAGCGGGACGGCGGGGGAGCAGTTCTTC. Translation: CASSLTSGTAGEQFF.

The CDR3 reads CASTKTSQLSGELFF. DNA for the CDR3: TGTGCCAGTACCAAGACTAGCCAACTCTCCGGGGAGCTGTTTTTT. V and J are TRBV19 and TRBJ2-2; TRBD2 matches 7 bases. Germline CDR1 is LNHDA and CDR2 is SQIVND (reference sequence). V gave up 7 bases and J gave up 6 bases; unmatched junction bases: 11. This CDR3 has 15 residues.

V and J are TRBV28 and TRBJ1-4; TRBD1 aligns across 8 bases. The V gene's germline CDR1 is MDHEN and CDR2 SYDVKM. Trimming at V came to 4 bases and at J to 5 bases, leaving 0 bases not matched to a gene. This CDR3 has 13 amino acids. DNA for the CDR3: TGTGCCAGCAGTTCAGGGGGCAATGAAAAACTGTTTTTT. Translated: CASSSGGNEKLFF.

There are a few counts of this clone. A junction end diverges from the germline sequence, so it may reflect a read error. This sequence joins TRBV7-7 and TRBJ2-2; 10 bases align to TRBD2. CDR3 length equals 21 residues. Germline V gives CDR1 SSHAT, CDR2 FNYEAQ (reference sequence). The CDR3 reads CASSLRASGRGTHPNTGELFF. CDR3 nucleotides: TGTGCTAGCAGCTTAAGGGCTAGCGGGAGAGGGACCCATCCGAACACCGGGGAGCTGTTTTTT.

The genes are TRBV28 and TRBJ2-7; 7 nucleotides align to TRBD2. Unmatched junction bases numbered 16, after V lost 4 bases and J lost 4 bases. This CDR3 has 17 residues. Germline values: CDR1 MDHEN, CDR2 SYDVKM. The CDR3 bases are TGTGCCAGCAGTTGGAGGTCCCGGAGCGGGAATGCGTACGAGCAGTACTTC. Its protein is CASSWRSRSGNAYEQYF.

This chain connects TRBV28 to TRBJ1-4; 7 nucleotides line up with TRBD1. In germline, CDR1 is MDHEN, CDR2 SYDVKM. This CDR3 is built from 15 residues. V dropped 5 bases and J dropped 6; count of bases not matched to a gene: 9. The CDR3 region is CASSPTGVRDEKLFF. As DNA, the CDR3 is TGTGCCAGCAGTCCCACAGGGGTGAGGGATGAAAAACTGTTTTTT.

This clone was found once. The J gene is TRBJ2-1, the V gene TRBV3-1 (or the pseudogene TRBV3-2); tentative D call: TRBD2 (5 bases). Germline V lookup: CDR1 LGHDT, CDR2 YNNKEL (reference sequence). V dropped 11 bases and J dropped 4 bases, with 15 bases sitting between them. The length of the CDR3 is 13 residues. The CDR3 DNA sequence: TGTGCCGCCCGGGGTGGAGGTTACAATGAGCAGTTCTTC. As protein: CAARGGGYNEQFF.

This chain connects TRBV5-1 to TRBJ2-7; the D gene is possibly TRBD2 (6 bases). The CDR3 spans 13 residues. Germline loops: CDR1 SGHRS, CDR2 YFSETQ. With 2 bases removed from V and 6 bases from J, the gap between germline ends came to 12 bases. The CDR3 spells CASSFLGGLEQYF. The CDR3 DNA reads TGCGCCAGCAGCTTTTTGGGGGGACTCGAGCAGTACTTC.

This chain joins TRBV7-2 and TRBJ1-5; TRBD1 matches 11 bases. CDR1 is SGHTA, CDR2 FQGNSA, per germline. This CDR3 comprises 16 residues. The trim removed 5 bases at V and 5 bases at J, leaving 8 bases unmatched. The CDR3 DNA is TGTGCCAGCAGCCCTGGGACAGGGGGGCCCGATCAGCCCCAGCATTTT. Its translation is CASSPGTGGPDQPQHF.